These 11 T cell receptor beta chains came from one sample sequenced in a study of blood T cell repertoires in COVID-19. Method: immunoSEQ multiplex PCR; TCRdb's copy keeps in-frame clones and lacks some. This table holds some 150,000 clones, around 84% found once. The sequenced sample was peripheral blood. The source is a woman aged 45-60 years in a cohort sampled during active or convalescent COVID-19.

CDR3 in amino acids: CASSPPHSGANVLTF. As DNA, the CDR3 is TGTGCCAGCTCACCACCCCACTCTGGGGCCAACGTCCTGACTTTC. V gene TRBV18 combines with J gene TRBJ2-6; D not resolved. V was pared by 0 bases and J by 0 bases, with 3 bases between. This CDR3 comprises 15 residues. Germline CDR1 is KGHSH and CDR2 is LQKENI.

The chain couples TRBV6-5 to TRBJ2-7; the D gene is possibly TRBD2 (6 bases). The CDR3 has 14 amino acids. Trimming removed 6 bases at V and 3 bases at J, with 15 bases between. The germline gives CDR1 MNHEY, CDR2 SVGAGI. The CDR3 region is CASRPTGLLYEQYF. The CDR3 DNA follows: TGTGCCAGCAGGCCGACGGGACTCCTCTACGAGCAGTACTTC.

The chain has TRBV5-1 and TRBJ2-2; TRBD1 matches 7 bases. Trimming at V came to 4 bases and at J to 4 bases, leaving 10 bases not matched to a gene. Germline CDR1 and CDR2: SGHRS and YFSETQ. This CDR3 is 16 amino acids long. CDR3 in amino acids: CASSLFEGGGTGELFF. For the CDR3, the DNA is TGCGCCAGCAGCCTCTTCGAAGGGGGCGGCACCGGGGAGCTGTTTTTT.

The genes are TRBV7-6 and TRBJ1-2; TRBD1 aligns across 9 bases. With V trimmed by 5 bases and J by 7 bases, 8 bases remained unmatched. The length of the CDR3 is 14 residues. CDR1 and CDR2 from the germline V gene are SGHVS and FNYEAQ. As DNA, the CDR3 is TGTGCCAGCAGCCCTGGACAGGGGAGGTCTGGCTACACCTTC. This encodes CASSPGQGRSGYTF.

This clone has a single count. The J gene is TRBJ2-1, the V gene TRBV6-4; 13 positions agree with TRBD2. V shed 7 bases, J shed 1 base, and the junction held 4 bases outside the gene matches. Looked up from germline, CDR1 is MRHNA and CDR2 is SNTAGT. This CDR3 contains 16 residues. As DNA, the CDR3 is TGTGCCAGCACCAAGACTAGCGGGGGGTCCTACAATGAGCAGTTCTTC. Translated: CASTKTSGGSYNEQFF.

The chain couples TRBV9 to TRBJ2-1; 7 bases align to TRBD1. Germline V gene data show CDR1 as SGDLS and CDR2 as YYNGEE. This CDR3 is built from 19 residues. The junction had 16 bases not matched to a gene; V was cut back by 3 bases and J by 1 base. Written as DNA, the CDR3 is TGTGCCAGCAGCGCCCAAAGTGGGCAGGGGGATGAATCCTACAATGAGCAGTTCTTC. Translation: CASSAQSGQGDESYNEQFF.

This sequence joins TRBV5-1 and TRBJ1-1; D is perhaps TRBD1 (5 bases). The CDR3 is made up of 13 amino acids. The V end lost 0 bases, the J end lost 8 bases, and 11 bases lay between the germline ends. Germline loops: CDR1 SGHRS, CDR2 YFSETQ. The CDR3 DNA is TGCGCCAGCAGCTTGGCCGGGCAGGGCGAAGCTTTCTTT. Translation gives CASSLAGQGEAFF.

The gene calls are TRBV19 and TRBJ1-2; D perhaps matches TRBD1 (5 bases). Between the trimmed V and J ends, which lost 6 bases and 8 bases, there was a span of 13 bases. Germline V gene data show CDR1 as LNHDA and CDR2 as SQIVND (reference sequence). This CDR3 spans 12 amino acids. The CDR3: CASSQGTSGYTF. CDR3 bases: TGTGCCAGTAGCCAGGGAACGAGCGGCTACACCTTC.

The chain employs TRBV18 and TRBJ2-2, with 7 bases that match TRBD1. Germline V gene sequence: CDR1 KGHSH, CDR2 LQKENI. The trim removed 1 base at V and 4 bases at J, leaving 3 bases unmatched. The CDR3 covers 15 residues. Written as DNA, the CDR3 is TGTGCCAGCTCACCACAGGGACAGATCACCGGGGAGCTGTTTTTT. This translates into CASSPQGQITGELFF.

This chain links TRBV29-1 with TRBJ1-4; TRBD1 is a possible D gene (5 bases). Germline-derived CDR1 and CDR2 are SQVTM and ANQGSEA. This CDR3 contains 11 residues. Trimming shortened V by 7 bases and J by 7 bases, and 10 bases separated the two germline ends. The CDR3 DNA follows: TGCAGCGGCCTAGACAGTGAAAAACTGTTTTTT. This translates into CSGLDSEKLFF.

The CDR3 nucleotides read TGCGCCAGCAGCTTGGCCCGGGGTCCCTACGAGCAGTACTTC. Its translation is CASSLARGPYEQYF. The chain employs TRBV5-1 and TRBJ2-7; D is perhaps TRBD2 (5 bases). V was cut by 0 bases and J by 2 bases, with 9 bases left in between. The germline V gene encodes CDR1 SGHRS and CDR2 YFSETQ. The CDR3 runs to 14 residues.